This TCR beta chain was recovered during a study of blood T cells in healthy people across ages. General study results and limits: Per million T cells, TCR beta diversity dropped roughly linearly as age increased.

This clonotype was observed a few times. Its antigen remains unidentified. Through a sample-barcoded 5' primer and a J-beta primer mix, a second PCR was run for roughly 7 to 11 cycles. TCRdb called the 5' RACE reads again in MiXCR, with one record for every CDR3 protein. The data show 980,000 or so distinct CDR3 sequences, around 48% seen once. CDR3 size: 15 residues. V lost 1 base to trimming and J lost 0 bases, with 7 bases between them. The V gene's germline CDR1 is SGHRS and CDR2 YFSETQ. The receptor's source is a man younger than 40 in good health. The sequenced material came from blood. V is TRBV5-1 and J is TRBJ2-2; no clear D gene. CDR3 coding DNA: TGCGCCAGCAGCTTGACAGCTACGAACACCGGGGAGCTGTTTTTT. Its translation is CASSLTATNTGELFF.